These T cell receptor beta chains were read from a single sample in a study of Ad26.COV2.S vaccination and SARS-CoV-2 variants. The method was immunoSEQ multiplex PCR; TCRdb's version includes in-frame clones alone and lacks a portion of them. The repertoire has roughly 460,000 clones, 70% to 90% of them found once; the top ten carry about 1.5%. The sample consisted of peripheral blood, taken in a trial of Ad26.COV2.S vaccine versus placebo. The receptors here all came from a person between 18 and 60 years old who received the Ad26.COV2.S COVID-19 vaccine or a placebo. Each CDR3 is given with its conserved first and last residue.

j_gene: TRBJ2-7; v_gene: TRBV28; CDR3aa: CASRVGPAYEQYF
j_gene: TRBJ2-1; v_gene: TRBV4-2; CDR3aa: CASSQGYSGRAGEQFF
j_gene: TRBJ1-2; v_gene: TRBV4-2; CDR3aa: CASSQAGSAGGPVGYTF
j_gene: TRBJ1-1; v_gene: TRBV4-3; CDR3aa: CASSITHSGTEAFF
j_gene: TRBJ2-2; v_gene: TRBV4-1; CDR3aa: CASSQEGSGELFF
j_gene: TRBJ2-5; v_gene: TRBV19; CDR3aa: CASTPRSGREETQYF
j_gene: TRBJ1-6; v_gene: TRBV7-9; CDR3aa: CASSLVGGSPLHF
j_gene: TRBJ2-1; v_gene: TRBV19; CDR3aa: CASSISRDRNEQFF
j_gene: TRBJ2-6; v_gene: TRBV5-1; CDR3aa: CASTDYKTPGANVLTF
j_gene: TRBJ1-6; v_gene: TRBV27; CDR3aa: CASRKGVPNSPLHF
j_gene: TRBJ2-7; v_gene: TRBV19; CDR3aa: CASSYRTETYEQYF
j_gene: TRBJ2-2; v_gene: TRBV5-1; CDR3aa: CASSLLGGRTGELFF
j_gene: TRBJ1-1; v_gene: TRBV19; CDR3aa: CASSIQTDLNTEAFF
j_gene: TRBJ1-2; v_gene: TRBV7-9; CDR3aa: CASSAENSINYGYTF
j_gene: TRBJ2-2; v_gene: TRBV4-1; CDR3aa: CASSHPVLGTGDTGELFF